Given below is one T cell receptor beta chain in context. This sample is drawn from a study of T cell changes during pregnancy in multiple sclerosis. CDR1 is SGHVS, CDR2 FNYEAQ, per germline. CDR3 length equals 15 residues. Trimming left V 5 bases short and J 5 bases short, with 18 bases between. This table comes from immunoSEQ multiplex PCR, and its TCRdb copy is limited to in-frame clones, with some not included. The sample has approximately 100,000 clones, roughly nine tenths seen once. The chain employs TRBV7-6 and TRBJ2-5; D may be TRBD2 (6 bases). This sequence originates from a female donor with multiple sclerosis, enrolled in a pregnancy study. Sequencing used peripheral blood, obtained after pregnancy. This CDR3 is CASSPEPLAGETQYF. In DNA, the CDR3 is TGTGCCAGCAGCCCCGAACCACTAGCAGGGGAGACCCAGTACTTC.